One and the same sample provided the 2 T cell receptor beta chains below, sequenced in a study of immune evolution from preneoplasia to lung adenocarcinoma. Assay used: immunoSEQ multiplex PCR; TCRdb lists only in-frame clones, some missing. The sample lists 27,000 or so clones; around 74% were seen once. Sequencing used FFPE invasive lung adenocarcinoma tissue. The receptors originated from a person aged 55 to 75 with invasive lung adenocarcinoma. Some clones in this sample may be carry-over from other donors' samples.

This clone is labeled medium-sized. The chain has TRBV4-1 and TRBJ2-7; the D call may be TRBD1 or TRBD2 (6 bases each). Trimming shortened V by 3 bases and J by 0 bases, and 21 bases separated the two germline ends. Germline V gene lookup returns CDR1 MGHRA and CDR2 YSYEKL. This CDR3 has 18 residues. The CDR3 bases are TGCGCCAGCAGCCAGGCCCCCCCGGGGGCGGGGACCTCCTACGAGCAGTACTTC. Translated, it gives CASSQAPPGAGTSYEQYF.

This chain links TRBV9 with TRBJ2-7; 8 bases are a match to TRBD2. The ends lost 0 bases at V and 7 bases at J; junction bases unmatched: 6. Germline CDR1 is SGDLS and CDR2 is YYNGEE. The CDR3 runs 14 residues. CDR3 protein: CASSVDSGMGEQYF. Here the CDR3 DNA reads TGTGCCAGCAGCGTAGATAGCGGGATGGGGGAGCAGTACTTC.